The text below deals with one T cell receptor beta chain. Per the germline V gene, CDR1 is SGHKS and CDR2 is YYEKEE (reference sequence). This CDR3 spans 15 amino acids. V was clipped by 5 bases and J by 3 bases; unmatched bases: 9. This specimen belongs to a study of blood T cell repertoires in COVID-19. Background on the study: COVID-19 samples, acute and convalescent, were from the United States, Italy and Spain. From T cells, B-cell-depleted T cells, or PBMCs came the material, which was cDNA or gDNA.

Authors' data handling: Scientists estimated how many nucleated cells there were by amplifying reference gene primers. Libraries were prepared by immunoSEQ multiplex PCR; TCRdb keeps only in-frame clonotypes and omits some of them. V and J calls and clone size are given by that table; D and trimming were obtained from the DNA. The sample records 140,000 to 150,000 clones, 88% being singletons. This clonotype was sampled from a human donor in a cohort sampled during active COVID-19. The chain combines TRBV5-5 with TRBJ1-2, with 8 positions matching TRBD1. The sample consisted of peripheral blood. For the CDR3, the DNA is TGTGCCAGCAGTATTCAGTACAGGGGGGACTATGGCTACACCTTC. Encoded protein: CASSIQYRGDYGYTF.